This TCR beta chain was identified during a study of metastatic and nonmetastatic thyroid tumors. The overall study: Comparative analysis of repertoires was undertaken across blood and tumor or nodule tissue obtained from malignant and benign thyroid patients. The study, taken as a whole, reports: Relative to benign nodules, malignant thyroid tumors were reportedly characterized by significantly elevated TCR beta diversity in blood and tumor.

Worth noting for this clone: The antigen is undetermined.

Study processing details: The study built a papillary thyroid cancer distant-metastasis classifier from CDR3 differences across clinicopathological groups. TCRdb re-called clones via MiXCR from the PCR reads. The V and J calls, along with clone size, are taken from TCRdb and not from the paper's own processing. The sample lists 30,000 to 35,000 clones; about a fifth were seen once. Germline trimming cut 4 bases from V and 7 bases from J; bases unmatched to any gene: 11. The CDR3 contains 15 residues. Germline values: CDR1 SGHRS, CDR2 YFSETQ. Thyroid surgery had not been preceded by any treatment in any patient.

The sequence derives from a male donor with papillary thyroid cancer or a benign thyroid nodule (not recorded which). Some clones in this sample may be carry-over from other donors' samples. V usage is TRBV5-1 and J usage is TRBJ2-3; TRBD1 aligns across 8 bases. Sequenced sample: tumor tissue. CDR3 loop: CASSANSGGRNTQYF. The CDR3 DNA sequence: TGCGCCAGCAGCGCCAACTCAGGGGGCAGGAATACGCAGTATTTT.